This TCR beta chain was retrieved from a study of blood T cell repertoires in COVID-19 (dated by TCRdb to the early 2020s). For the study in its entirety: The collaborator samples originated in the United States, Italy and Spain and spanned the acute and convalescent phases of COVID-19. The material from the prospective study consisted of cDNA or gDNA derived from T cells, B-cell-depleted T cells, or PBMCs. Subjects who had been exposed to COVID-19, were actively infected with it, or had recovered from it provided the deeply sampled blood TCRbeta repertoires that made up the dataset. The repertoires were released in a freely available public database intended as a resource for research on the immune response to SARS-CoV-2. The samples were drawn from the first 160 participants of the ongoing ImmuneRACE study and from some 1,300 subjects provided by 6 global collaborators. Sample metadata almost always included a de-identified subject ID, COVID-19 status, age in years and sex. Where available, HLA class I and class II types were taken from metadata supplied by the sample provider and were not determined by assay-based typing. Broader findings and caveats from the paper: The quantity of clinical and demographic metadata differed by source and by participant and was supplied without curation.

Each collaborating institution followed its own protocols to collect whole blood in K2EDTA tubes. For TCRbeta analysis, collaborators shipped samples in one of three forms: frozen whole blood, isolated PBMCs, or DNA extracted from either of those sample types. Including the terminal cysteine and phenylalanine, the CDR3 comprises 15 residues. Of all the DNA, just the CDR3 is kept, 45 bases in frame from base 1. CDR1 and CDR2, per the germline V gene, are SGHDN and FVKESK. V drops 0 bases and J drops 5 bases, leaving 13 bases in between. For this clone: It lacks a known antigen. The sample holds no much larger clone one base away, and base qualities are not on file.

TCRbeta CDR3 regions were amplified from genomic DNA by means of the immunoSEQ Assay, a bias-controlled multiplex PCR. Per the authors' processing: The number of nucleated cells in each sample was estimated from the amplification of reference gene primers within the assay. Sequence reads were collapsed and filtered to measure the absolute abundance of every unique TCRbeta CDR3 rearrangement. For each sample, productive Simpson clonality was calculated as the square root of Simpson's diversity index across productive rearrangements. TCRdb holds this immuneACCESS table with in-frame rearrangements only. Some clones are missing; in checked studies, unresolved V genes explain under half, and the rest has no known cause. The V and J calls and the clone size are those of that table, but D and trimming were determined from the DNA. This sample holds 60,000 to 75,000 clones; 80% to 90% were observed only once. The top ten constitute 5.1% of the sample.

Sequencing was performed on peripheral blood. This clonotype was obtained from a human donor in a cohort sampled during active COVID-19. The rearrangement joined TRBV14 to TRBJ2-5, with a weak D call of TRBD2 (6 bases match). The CDR3 has the sequence CASSQDFGGKETQYF. The DNA sequence is as follows: TGTGCCAGCAGCCAAGATTTCGGGGGAAAGGAGACCCAGTACTTC.